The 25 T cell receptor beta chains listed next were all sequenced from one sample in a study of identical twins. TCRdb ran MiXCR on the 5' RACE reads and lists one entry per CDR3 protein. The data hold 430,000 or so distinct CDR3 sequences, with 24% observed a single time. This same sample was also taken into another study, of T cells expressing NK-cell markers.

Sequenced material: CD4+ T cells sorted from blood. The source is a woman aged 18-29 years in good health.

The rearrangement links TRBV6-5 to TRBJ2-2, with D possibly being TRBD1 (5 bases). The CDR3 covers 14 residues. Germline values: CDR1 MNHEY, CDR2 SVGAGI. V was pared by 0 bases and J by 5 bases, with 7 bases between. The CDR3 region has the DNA TGTGCCAGCAGTTACTCAGGGGTGACCGGGGAGCTGTTTTTT. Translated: CASSYSGVTGELFF.

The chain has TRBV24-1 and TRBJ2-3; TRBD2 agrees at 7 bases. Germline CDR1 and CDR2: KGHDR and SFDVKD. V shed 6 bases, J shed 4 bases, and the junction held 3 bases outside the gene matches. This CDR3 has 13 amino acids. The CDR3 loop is CATSKRDSDTQYF. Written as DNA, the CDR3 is TGTGCCACCAGTAAGCGGGATTCAGATACGCAGTATTTT.

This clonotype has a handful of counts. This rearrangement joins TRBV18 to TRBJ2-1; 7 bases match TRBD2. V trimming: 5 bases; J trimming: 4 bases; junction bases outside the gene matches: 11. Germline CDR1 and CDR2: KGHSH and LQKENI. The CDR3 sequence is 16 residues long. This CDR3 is CASSFTGGTVYNEQFF. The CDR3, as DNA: TGTGCCAGCTCATTTACGGGAGGAACGGTTTACAATGAGCAGTTCTTC.

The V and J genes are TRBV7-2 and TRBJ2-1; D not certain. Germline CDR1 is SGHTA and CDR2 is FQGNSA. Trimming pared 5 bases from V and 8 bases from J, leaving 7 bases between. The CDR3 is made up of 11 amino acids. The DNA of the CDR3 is TGTGCCAGCAGCCAGTTTGATGAGCAGTTCTTC. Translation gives CASSQFDEQFF.

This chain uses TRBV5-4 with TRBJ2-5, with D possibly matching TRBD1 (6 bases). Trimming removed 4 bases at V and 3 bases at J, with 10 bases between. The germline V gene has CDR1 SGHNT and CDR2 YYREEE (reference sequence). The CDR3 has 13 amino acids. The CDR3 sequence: CASSSNREETQYF. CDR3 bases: TGTGCCAGCAGCAGCAACAGGGAAGAGACCCAGTACTTC. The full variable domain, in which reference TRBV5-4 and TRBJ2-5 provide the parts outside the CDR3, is ETGVTQSPTHLIKTRGQQVTLRCSSQSGHNTVSWYQQALGQGPQFIFQYYREEENGRGNFPPRFSGLQFPNYSSELNVNALELDDSALYLCASSSNREETQYFGPGTRLLVL.

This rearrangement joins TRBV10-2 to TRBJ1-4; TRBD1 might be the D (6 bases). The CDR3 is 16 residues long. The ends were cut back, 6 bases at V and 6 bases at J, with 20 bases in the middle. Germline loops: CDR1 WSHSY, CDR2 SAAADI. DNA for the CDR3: TGCGCCAGCAGCGTACTTCTACAGGGATATGATGAAAAACTGTTTTTT. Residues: CASSVLLQGYDEKLFF.

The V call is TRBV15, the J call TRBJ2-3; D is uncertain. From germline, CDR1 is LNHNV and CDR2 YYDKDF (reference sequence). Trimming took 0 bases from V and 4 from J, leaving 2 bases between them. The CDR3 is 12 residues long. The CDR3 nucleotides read TGTGCCACCAGCAGAGATGCAGATACGCAGTATTTT. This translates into CATSRDADTQYF.

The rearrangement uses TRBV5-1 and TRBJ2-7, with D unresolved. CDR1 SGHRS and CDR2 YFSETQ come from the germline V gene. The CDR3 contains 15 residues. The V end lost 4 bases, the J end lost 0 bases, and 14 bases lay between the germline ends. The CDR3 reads CASSPRTKSSYEQYF. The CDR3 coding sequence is TGCGCCAGCAGCCCACGGACGAAGAGCTCCTACGAGCAGTACTTC.

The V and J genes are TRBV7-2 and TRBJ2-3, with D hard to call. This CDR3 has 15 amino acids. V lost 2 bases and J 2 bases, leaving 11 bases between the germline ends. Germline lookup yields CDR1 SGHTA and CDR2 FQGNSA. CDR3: CASSLRQTNTDTQYF. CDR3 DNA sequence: TGTGCCAGCAGCTTAAGGCAAACCAACACAGATACGCAGTATTTT. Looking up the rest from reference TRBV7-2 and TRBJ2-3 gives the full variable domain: GAGVSQSPSNKVTEKGKDVELRCDPISGHTALYWYRQSLGQGLEFLIYFQGNSAPDKSGLPSDRFSAERTGGSVSTLTIQRTQQEDSAVYLCASSLRQTNTDTQYFGPGTRLTVL.

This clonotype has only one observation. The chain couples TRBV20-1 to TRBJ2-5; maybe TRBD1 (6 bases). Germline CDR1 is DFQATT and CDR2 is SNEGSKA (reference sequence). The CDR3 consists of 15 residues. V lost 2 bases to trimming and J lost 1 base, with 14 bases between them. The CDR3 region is CSARPVRDIQETQYF. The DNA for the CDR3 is TGCAGTGCTAGACCCGTCCGGGACATCCAAGAGACCCAGTACTTC.

Written as DNA, the CDR3 is TGTGCCAGTAGGGGGCGGGTTTCCCAGCCCCAGCATTTT. Translated, it gives CASRGRVSQPQHF. This chain connects TRBV19 to TRBJ1-5; possible D gene TRBD1, 5 bases. The CDR3 consists of 13 residues. Trimming stripped 6 bases from V and 7 bases from J, with 13 bases between. Germline-derived CDR1 and CDR2 are LNHDA and SQIVND (reference sequence). Complete variable domain (other parts from reference TRBV19 and TRBJ1-5): DGGITQSPKYLFRKEGQNVTLSCEQNLNHDAMYWYRQDPGQGLRLIYYSQIVNDFQKGDIAEGYSVSREKKESFPLTVTSAQKNPTAFYLCASRGRVSQPQHFGDGTRLSIL.

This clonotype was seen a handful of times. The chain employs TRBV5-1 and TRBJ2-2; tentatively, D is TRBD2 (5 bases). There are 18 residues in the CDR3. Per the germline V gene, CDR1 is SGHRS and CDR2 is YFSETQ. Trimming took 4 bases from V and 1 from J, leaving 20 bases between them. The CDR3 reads CASSPGFFSGMNTGELFF. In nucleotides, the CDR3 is TGCGCCAGCAGCCCGGGGTTTTTTTCGGGGATGAACACCGGGGAGCTGTTTTTT.

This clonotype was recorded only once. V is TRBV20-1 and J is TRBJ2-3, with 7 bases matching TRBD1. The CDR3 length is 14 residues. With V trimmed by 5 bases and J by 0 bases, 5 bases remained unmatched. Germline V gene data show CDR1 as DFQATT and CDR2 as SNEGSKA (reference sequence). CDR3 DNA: TGCAGTGCTGTAAGGGGGCCTAGCACAGATACGCAGTATTTT. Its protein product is CSAVRGPSTDTQYF.

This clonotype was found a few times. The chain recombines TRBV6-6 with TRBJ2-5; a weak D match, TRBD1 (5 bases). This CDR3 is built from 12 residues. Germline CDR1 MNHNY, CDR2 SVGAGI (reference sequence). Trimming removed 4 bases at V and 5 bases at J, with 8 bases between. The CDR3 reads CASSWGPETQYF. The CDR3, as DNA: TGTGCCAGCAGTTGGGGCCCGGAGACCCAGTACTTC.

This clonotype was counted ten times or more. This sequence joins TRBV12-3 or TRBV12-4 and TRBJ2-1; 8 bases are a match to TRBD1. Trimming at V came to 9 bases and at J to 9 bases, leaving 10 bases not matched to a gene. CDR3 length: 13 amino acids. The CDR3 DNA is TGTGCCAGTCTAAGCAGGGGGCTCGGTGAGCAGTTCTTC. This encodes CASLSRGLGEQFF.

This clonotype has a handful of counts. The CDR3 region has the DNA TGTGCCAGTCGACAGCCGAACACTGAAGCTTTCTTT. This codes for CASRQPNTEAFF. The genes are TRBV12-3 or TRBV12-4 and TRBJ1-1; the D gene is possibly TRBD1 (5 bases). This CDR3 has 12 amino acids. V lost 9 bases to trimming and J lost 1 base, with 9 bases between them.

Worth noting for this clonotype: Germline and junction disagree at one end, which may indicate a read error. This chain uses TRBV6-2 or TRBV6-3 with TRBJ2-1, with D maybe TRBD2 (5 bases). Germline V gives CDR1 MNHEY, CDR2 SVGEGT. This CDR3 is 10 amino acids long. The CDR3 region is CASSSGLLIF. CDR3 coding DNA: TGTGCCAGCAGTTCCGGACTTTTGATCTTC.

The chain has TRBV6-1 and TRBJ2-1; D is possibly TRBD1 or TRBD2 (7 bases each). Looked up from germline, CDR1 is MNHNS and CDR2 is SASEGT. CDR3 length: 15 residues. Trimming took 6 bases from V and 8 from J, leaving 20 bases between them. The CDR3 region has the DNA TGTGCCAGCAGGGACAGGACTAGGGCGGTACATGAGCAGTTCTTC. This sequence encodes CASRDRTRAVHEQFF.

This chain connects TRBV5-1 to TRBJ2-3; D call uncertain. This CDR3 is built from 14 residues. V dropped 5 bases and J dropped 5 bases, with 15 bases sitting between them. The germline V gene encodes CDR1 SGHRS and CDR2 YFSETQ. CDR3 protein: CASRVDSMGDTQYF. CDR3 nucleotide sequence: TGCGCCAGCAGGGTAGACTCCATGGGAGATACGCAGTATTTT.

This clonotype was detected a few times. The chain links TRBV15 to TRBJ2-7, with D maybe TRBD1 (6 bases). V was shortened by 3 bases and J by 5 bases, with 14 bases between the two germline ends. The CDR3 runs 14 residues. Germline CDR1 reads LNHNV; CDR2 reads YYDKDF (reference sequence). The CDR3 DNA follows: TGTGCCACCAGCAGCCAGGGCAGGGGCCACGAGCAGTACTTC. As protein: CATSSQGRGHEQYF.

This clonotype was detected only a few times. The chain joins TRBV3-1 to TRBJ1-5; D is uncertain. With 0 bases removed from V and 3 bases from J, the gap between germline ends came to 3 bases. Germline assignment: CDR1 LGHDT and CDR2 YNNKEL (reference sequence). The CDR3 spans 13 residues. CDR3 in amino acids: CASSQDPNQPQHF. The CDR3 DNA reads TGTGCCAGCAGCCAAGATCCCAATCAGCCCCAGCATTTT.

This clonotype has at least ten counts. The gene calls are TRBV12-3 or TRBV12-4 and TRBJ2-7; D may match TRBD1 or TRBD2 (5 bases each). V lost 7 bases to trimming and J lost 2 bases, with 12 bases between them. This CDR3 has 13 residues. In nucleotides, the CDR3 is TGTGCCAGCACCCGGGACGGCCCCTACGAGCAGTACTTC. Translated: CASTRDGPYEQYF.

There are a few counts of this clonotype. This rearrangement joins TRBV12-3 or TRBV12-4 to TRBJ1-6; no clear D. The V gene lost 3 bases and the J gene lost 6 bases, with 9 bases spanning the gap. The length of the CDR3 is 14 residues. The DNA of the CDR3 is TGTGCCAGCAGTTTCCGGCTAACTAATTCACCCCTCCACTTT. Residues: CASSFRLTNSPLHF.

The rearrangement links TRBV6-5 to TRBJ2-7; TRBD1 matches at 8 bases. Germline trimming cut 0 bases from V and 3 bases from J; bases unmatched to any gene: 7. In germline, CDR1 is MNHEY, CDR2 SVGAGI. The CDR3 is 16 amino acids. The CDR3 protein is CASSYSPQGAIYEQYF. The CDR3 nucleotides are TGTGCCAGCAGTTACTCCCCGCAGGGGGCCATCTACGAGCAGTACTTC.

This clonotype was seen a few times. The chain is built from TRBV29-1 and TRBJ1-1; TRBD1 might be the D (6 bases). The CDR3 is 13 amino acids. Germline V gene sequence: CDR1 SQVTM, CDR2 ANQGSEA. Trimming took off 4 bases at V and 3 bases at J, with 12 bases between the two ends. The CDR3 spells CSVGLRTDTEAFF. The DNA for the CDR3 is TGCAGCGTTGGTCTCCGGACAGACACTGAAGCTTTCTTT.